One T cell receptor beta chain is described in this entry. Its specificity is not known. CDR1 is SEHNR and CDR2 is FQNEAQ in the germline V gene (reference sequence). V dropped 6 bases and J dropped 2; count of bases not matched to a gene: 5. The CDR3 runs 14 residues. The sample comes from a study of cytomegalovirus exposure and HLA in healthy donors. Primers for the PCR totalled 60 Vbeta and 13 Jbeta. Produced via immunoSEQ multiplex PCR; TCRdb's table is partial and in-frame only. Among roughly 220,000 clones listed, roughly 80% were seen once. Those who donated were healthy bone marrow donors. General study results and limits: Later examination showed HLA-associated TCR beta chains had greater clonal expansion than equally common others.

V and J are TRBV7-9 and TRBJ1-2; 8 nucleotides match TRBD1. The clonotype originates from a man younger than 45 in good health and CMV-seronegative. The sequencing sample was made of PBMCs. The DNA for the CDR3 is TGTGCCAGCAGTGAGGGACAGGAGAACTATGGCTACACCTTC. Encoded protein: CASSEGQENYGYTF.